This T cell receptor (beta chain) was observed in a study of blood T cell repertoires in COVID-19. The overall study: Collection of acute and convalescent COVID-19 samples took place in the United States, Italy and Spain. PBMCs, B-cell-depleted T cells, or T cells provided the cDNA or gDNA that made up the material.

Original analysis: Reference gene primer amplification yielded estimated nucleated cell counts. Using immunoSEQ multiplex PCR, the repertoire was profiled, and TCRdb retains in-frame clones only, with some absent. D and trimming were read from the DNA, whereas the V and J calls and clone size are those reported in that table. The sample has some 26,000 clones; around 88% are singletons. The CDR3 contains 11 residues. The germline gives CDR1 SQVTM, CDR2 ANQGSEA. Germline trimming cut 7 bases from V and 4 bases from J; bases unmatched to any gene: 1. Material: peripheral blood. This clonotype was sampled from a human donor with active COVID-19. The donor label of this sample is uncertain. The rearrangement links TRBV29-1 to TRBJ2-1, with 7 bases fitting TRBD1. The CDR3 DNA reads as TGCAGCGCGGGACAGTACAATGAGCAGTTCTTC. The encoded protein is CSAGQYNEQFF.